This TCR beta chain was captured in a study of OX40 agonist ivuxolimab in advanced cancers. Overall study findings and caveats: Researchers report that CD8+ T cells had, on average, more expanded clones than CD4+.

Germline V CDR1 and CDR2: SGHRS, YFSETQ. The CDR3 covers 12 residues. In the case of this clone: Its cognate antigen is unknown. One end of the junction fails to match germline, which may point to a read error.

Some clones are missing from TCRdb's copy, which holds only in-frame ones; the method was immunoSEQ multiplex PCR. In the table there are about 98,000 clones, around 88% of which are singletons. The rearrangement links TRBV5-1 to TRBJ1-2; D remains ambiguous. The sequencing used CD4+ or CD8+ T cells sorted from blood, collected in a trial of the OX40 agonist ivuxolimab. The receptor comes from an adult with an advanced solid tumor such as melanoma, head and neck, liver or kidney cancer. CDR3 loop: CASSASSYGYTF. CDR3 bases: TGTGCCAGCAGCGCCTCTTCCTATGGCTACACCTTC.